This TCR beta chain was recovered during a study of T cell responses to AZD1222 COVID-19 vaccine. Clones were read by immunoSEQ multiplex PCR, and TCRdb kept only the in-frame ones, dropping some. Among more than 100,000 clones listed, 70% to 90% were seen once. Germline V gene data show CDR1 as MNHEY and CDR2 as SVGAGI. Trimming stripped 6 bases from V and 6 bases from J, with 10 bases between. The CDR3 covers 12 residues. Sequencing was performed on peripheral blood, taken on day 0 of AZD1222 vaccination. The TCR sequence derives from an adult in good health. V and J are TRBV6-5 and TRBJ2-3; D gene ambiguous. The CDR3 DNA follows: TGTGCCAGCAGCCCCAATTCCGATACGCAGTATTTT. It specifies CASSPNSDTQYF.